This TCR beta chain derives from a study of blood T cells in healthy people across ages. Turning to the study itself: With template switching, about one barcoded beta molecule was captured per two T cells. Study findings and constraints: In older individuals, TCR beta diversity per million T cells was lower, falling roughly linearly with age. Naive T cell percentage by flow cytometry tracked strongly with beta diversity.

Details on this clonotype: What it binds is not known.

Trimming took 4 bases from V and 1 from J, leaving 11 bases between them. The germline V gene has CDR1 MNHNY and CDR2 SVGAGI (reference sequence). This CDR3 has 15 residues. Sample-barcoded 5' priming and a J-beta primer mix drove a second PCR of about 7 to 12 cycles. From the 5' RACE reads, TCRdb called clonotypes with MiXCR, one entry per CDR3 protein. The sample has about 1.8 million distinct CDR3 sequences; around half are singletons. Total RNA amounts of at least 5 micrograms were extracted per sample. Sequences were obtained from blood. V is TRBV6-6 and J is TRBJ1-5; D remains ambiguous. This clonotype originated in a woman aged 40 to 50 in good health. The CDR3 loop is CASSSGVLSNQPQHF. For the CDR3, the DNA is TGTGCCAGCAGTTCCGGAGTGTTAAGCAATCAGCCCCAGCATTTT.